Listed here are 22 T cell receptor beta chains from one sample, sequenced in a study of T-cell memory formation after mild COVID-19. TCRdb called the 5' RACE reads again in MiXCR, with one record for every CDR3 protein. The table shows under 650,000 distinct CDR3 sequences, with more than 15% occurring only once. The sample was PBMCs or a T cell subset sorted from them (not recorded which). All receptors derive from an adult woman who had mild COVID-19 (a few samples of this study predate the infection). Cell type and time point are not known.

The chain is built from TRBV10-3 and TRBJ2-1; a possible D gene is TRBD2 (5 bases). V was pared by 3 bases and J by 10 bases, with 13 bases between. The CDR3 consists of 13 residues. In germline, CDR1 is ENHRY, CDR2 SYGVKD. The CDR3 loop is CAISELGLKEQFF. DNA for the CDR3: TGTGCCATCAGTGAACTAGGGTTAAAGGAGCAGTTCTTC.

CDR3 DNA sequence: TGTGCCAGCAGTTCATTATTACACACAGATACGCAGTATTTT. It is translated as CASSSLLHTDTQYF. V gene TRBV6-2 or TRBV6-3 combines with J gene TRBJ2-3; no clear D gene. The CDR3 contains 14 residues. CDR1 is MNHEY, CDR2 SVGEGT, per germline. Trimming pared 4 bases from V and 2 bases from J, leaving 10 bases between.

CDR3 sequence reads: CASSEWDRGADTQYF. CDR3 DNA sequence: TGCGCCAGCAGCGAGTGGGACAGGGGGGCAGATACGCAGTATTTT. The genes are TRBV5-1 and TRBJ2-3; 11 bases agree with TRBD1. From germline, CDR1 is SGHRS and CDR2 YFSETQ. The ends lost 4 bases at V and 4 bases at J; junction bases unmatched: 5. This CDR3 has 15 residues. The full variable domain, with the rest looked up from reference TRBV5-1 and TRBJ2-3, is KAGVTQTPRYLIKTRGQQVTLSCSPISGHRSVSWYQQTPGQGLQFLFEYFSETQRNKGNFPGRFSGRQFSNSRSEMNVSTLELGDSALYLCASSEWDRGADTQYFGPGTRLTVL.

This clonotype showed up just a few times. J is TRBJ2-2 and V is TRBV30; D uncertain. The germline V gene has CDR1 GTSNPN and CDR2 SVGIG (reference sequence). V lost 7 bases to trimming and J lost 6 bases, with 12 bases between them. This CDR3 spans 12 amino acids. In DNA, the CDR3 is TGTGCCTCTCGGCCTGTCTCCGGGGAGCTGTTTTTT. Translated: CASRPVSGELFF.

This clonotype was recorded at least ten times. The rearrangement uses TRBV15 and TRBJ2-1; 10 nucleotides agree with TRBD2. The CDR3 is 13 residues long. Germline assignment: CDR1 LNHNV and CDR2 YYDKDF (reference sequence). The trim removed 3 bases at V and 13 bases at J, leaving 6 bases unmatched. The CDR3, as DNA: TGTGCCACCAGCAGTTCTAGCGGGAGACCCCAGTTCTTC. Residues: CATSSSSGRPQFF.

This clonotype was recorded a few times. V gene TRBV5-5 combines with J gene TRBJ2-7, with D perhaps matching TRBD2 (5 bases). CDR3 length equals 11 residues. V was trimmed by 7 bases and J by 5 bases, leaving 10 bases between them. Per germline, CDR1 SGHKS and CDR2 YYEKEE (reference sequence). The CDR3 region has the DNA TGTGCCAGCCTCGGGGTTAACGAGCAGTACTTC. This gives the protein CASLGVNEQYF.

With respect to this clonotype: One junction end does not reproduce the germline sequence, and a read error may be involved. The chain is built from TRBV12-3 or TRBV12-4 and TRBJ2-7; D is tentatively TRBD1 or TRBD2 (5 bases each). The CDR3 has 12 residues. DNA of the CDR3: TGTGCCAGCACCCCCAGCATGGGGGTAGCGCACTTC. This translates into CASTPSMGVAHF.

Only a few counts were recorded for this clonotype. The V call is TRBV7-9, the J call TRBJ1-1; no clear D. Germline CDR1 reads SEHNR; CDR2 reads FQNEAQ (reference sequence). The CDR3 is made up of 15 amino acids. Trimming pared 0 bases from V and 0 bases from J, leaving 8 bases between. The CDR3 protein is CASSLAGVMNTEAFF. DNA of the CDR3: TGTGCCAGCAGCTTAGCGGGAGTGATGAACACTGAAGCTTTCTTT. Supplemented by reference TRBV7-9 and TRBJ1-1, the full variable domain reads DTGVSQNPRHKITKRGQNVTFRCDPISEHNRLYWYRQTLGQGPEFLTYFQNEAQLEKSRLLSDRFSAERPKGSFSTLEIQRTEQGDSAMYLCASSLAGVMNTEAFFGQGTRLTVV.

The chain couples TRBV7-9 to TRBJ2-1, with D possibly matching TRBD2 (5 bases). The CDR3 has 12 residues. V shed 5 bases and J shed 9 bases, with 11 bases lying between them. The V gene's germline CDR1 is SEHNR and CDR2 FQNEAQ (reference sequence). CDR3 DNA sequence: TGTGCCAGCAGCCGGGGTGGGGTTGAGCAGTTCTTC. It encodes CASSRGGVEQFF.

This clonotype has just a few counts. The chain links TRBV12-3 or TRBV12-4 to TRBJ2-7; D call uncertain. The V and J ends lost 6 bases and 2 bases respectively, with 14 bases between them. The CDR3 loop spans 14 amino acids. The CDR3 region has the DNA TGTGCCAGCAGGGCCTGGACGGTTCCCTACGAGCAGTACTTC. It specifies CASRAWTVPYEQYF.

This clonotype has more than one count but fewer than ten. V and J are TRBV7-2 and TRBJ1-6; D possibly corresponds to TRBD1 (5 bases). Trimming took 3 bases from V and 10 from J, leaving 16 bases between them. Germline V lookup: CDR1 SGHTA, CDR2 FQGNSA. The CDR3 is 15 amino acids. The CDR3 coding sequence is TGTGCCAGCAGCTTGCCGGGACGGCCCCAGTCACCCCTCCACTTT. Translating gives CASSLPGRPQSPLHF.

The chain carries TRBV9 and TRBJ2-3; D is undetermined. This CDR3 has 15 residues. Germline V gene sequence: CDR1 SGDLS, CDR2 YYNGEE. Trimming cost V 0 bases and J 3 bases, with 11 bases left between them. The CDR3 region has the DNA TGTGCCAGCAGCGTAGGTGCGACCCTAACAGATACGCAGTATTTT. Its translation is CASSVGATLTDTQYF.

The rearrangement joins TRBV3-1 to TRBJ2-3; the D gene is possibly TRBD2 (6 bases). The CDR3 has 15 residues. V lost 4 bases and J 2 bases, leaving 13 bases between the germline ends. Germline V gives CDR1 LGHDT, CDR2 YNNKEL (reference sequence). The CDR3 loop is CASSPGGVATDTQYF. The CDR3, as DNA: TGTGCCAGCAGCCCCGGGGGTGTGGCCACAGATACGCAGTATTTT.

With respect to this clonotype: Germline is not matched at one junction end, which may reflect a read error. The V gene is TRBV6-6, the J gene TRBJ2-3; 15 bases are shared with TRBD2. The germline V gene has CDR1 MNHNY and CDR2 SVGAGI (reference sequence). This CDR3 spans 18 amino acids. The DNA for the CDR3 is TGTGCCAGCAGCGACGGACTAGCGGGAGGGCCTAGCACATATACGCAGTATTTT. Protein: CASSDGLAGGPSTYTQYF.

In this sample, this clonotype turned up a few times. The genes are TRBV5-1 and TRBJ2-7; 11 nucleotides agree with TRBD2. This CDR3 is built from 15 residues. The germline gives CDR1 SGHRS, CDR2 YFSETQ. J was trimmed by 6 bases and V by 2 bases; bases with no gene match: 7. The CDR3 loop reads CASSLSSGRFGEQYF. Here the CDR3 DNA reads TGCGCCAGCAGCTTATCTAGCGGGAGGTTCGGCGAGCAGTACTTC.

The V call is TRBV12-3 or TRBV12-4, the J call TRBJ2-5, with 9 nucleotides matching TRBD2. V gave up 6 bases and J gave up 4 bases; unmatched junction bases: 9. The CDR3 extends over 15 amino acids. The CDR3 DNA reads TGTGCCAGCAGCCCCTCTCTAGCGGGGCGAGAGACCCAGTACTTC. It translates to CASSPSLAGRETQYF.

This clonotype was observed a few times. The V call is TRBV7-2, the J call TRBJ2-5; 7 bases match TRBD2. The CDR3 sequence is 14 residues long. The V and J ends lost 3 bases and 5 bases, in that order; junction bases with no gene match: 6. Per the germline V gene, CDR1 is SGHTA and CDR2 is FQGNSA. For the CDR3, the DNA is TGTGCCAGCAGCTTGGGAGGGGACGGGGAGACCCAGTACTTC. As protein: CASSLGGDGETQYF. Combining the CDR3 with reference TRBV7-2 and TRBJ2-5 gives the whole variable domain GAGVSQSPSNKVTEKGKDVELRCDPISGHTALYWYRQSLGQGLEFLIYFQGNSAPDKSGLPSDRFSAERTGGSVSTLTIQRTQQEDSAVYLCASSLGGDGETQYFGPGTRLLVL.

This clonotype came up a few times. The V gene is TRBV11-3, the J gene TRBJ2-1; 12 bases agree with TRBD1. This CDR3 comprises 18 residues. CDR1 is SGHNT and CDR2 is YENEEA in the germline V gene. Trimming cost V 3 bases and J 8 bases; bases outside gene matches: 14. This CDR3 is CASSFRDRGRRAVDEQFF. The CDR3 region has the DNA TGTGCCAGCAGCTTCCGGGACAGGGGGCGAAGAGCAGTGGATGAGCAGTTCTTC. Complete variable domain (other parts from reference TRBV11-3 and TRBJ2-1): EAGVVQSPRYKIIEKKQPVAFWCNPISGHNTLYWYLQNLGQGPELLIRYENEEAVDDSQLPKDRFSAERLKGVDSTLKIQPAELGDSAVYLCASSFRDRGRRAVDEQFFGPGTRLTVL.

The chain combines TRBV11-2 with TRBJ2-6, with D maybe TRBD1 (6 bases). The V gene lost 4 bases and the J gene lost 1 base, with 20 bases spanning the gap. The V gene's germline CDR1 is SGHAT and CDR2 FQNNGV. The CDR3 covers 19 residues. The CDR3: CASSSINRERGSGANVLTF. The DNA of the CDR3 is TGTGCCAGCAGCTCGATCAACAGGGAGCGAGGTTCTGGGGCCAACGTCCTGACTTTC. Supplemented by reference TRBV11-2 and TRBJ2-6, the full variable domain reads EAGVAQSPRYKIIEKRQSVAFWCNPISGHATLYWYQQILGQGPKLLIQFQNNGVVDDSQLPKDRFSAERLKGVDSTLKIQPAKLEDSAVYLCASSSINRERGSGANVLTFGAGSRLTVL.

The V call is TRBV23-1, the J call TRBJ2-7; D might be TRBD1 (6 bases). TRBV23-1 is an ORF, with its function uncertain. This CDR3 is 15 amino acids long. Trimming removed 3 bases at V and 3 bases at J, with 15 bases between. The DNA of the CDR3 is TGCGCCAGCAGTCACCTCCGGGACACCTGCTACGAGCAGTACTTC. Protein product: CASSHLRDTCYEQYF.

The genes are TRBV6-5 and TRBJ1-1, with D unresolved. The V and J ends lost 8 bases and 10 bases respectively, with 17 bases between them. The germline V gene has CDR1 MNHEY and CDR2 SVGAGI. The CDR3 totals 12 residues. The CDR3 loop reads CASYLRGSGAFF. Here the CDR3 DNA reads TGTGCCAGCTATTTACGTGGGAGCGGAGCTTTCTTT.

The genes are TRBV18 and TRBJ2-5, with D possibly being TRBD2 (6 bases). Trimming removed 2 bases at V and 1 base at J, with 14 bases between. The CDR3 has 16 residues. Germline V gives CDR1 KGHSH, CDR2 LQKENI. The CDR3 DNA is TGTGCCAGCTCACCATTGGCGGGACCCACCCAAGAGACCCAGTACTTC. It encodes CASSPLAGPTQETQYF.